The 21 T cell receptor beta chains below all came from one sample that was sequenced in a study of blood T cell repertoires in COVID-19. Measured with immunoSEQ multiplex PCR; TCRdb has only the in-frame clones, and not every one. This sample has roughly 200,000 clones; 70% to 90% occur once, and the top ten carry about 3.3%. The sequenced sample was peripheral blood. The origin of the receptors is a man between 60 and 75 years old with acute or convalescent COVID-19.

This clone was detected a few times. CDR3 residues: CASSVRGTGVGELFF. CDR3 sequence (DNA): TGTGCCAGCAGCGTACGTGGGACAGGGGTCGGGGAGCTGTTTTTT. The chain couples TRBV9 to TRBJ2-2; 10 bases are a match to TRBD1. Germline loops: CDR1 SGDLS, CDR2 YYNGEE. The CDR3 spans 15 residues. The V segment lost 1 base and the J segment 7 bases; nucleotides outside the gene matches: 4.

V is TRBV7-9 and J is TRBJ1-4, with 7 bases lining up with TRBD1. The CDR3 is 15 residues long. Trimming took 5 bases from V and 8 from J; bases not matched to a gene: 11. CDR1 and CDR2 from the germline V gene are SEHNR and FQNEAQ (reference sequence). The CDR3 region has the DNA TGTGCCAGCAGCGCAGGGGGTGTAATGATCGAAAAACTGTTTTTT. Translating gives CASSAGGVMIEKLFF.

The CDR3 DNA sequence: TGTGCCAGCAGCTTCTCCGGGACTAGCGGGTGGGCTGGCTACAATGAGCAGTTCTTC. Its protein is CASSFSGTSGWAGYNEQFF. The V and J genes are TRBV7-3 and TRBJ2-1; TRBD2 matches at 12 bases. CDR3 length equals 19 residues. Trimming took 3 bases from V and 3 from J; bases not matched to a gene: 12. Germline CDR1 SGHTA, CDR2 FQGTGA.

The chain couples TRBV19 to TRBJ2-2; no reliable D call. V was clipped by 3 bases and J by 9 bases, with 8 bases between them. The length of the CDR3 is 12 residues. Germline-derived CDR1 and CDR2 are LNHDA and SQIVND (reference sequence). CDR3 residues: CASSILPRELFF. CDR3 nucleotides: TGTGCCAGTAGTATTCTCCCCCGGGAGCTGTTTTTT. Variable domain in full (rest from reference TRBV19 and TRBJ2-2): DGGITQSPKYLFRKEGQNVTLSCEQNLNHDAMYWYRQDPGQGLRLIYYSQIVNDFQKGDIAEGYSVSREKKESFPLTVTSAQKNPTAFYLCASSILPRELFFGEGSRLTVL.

The chain couples TRBV6-5 to TRBJ2-4; possibly TRBD1 for D (6 bases). This CDR3 is 15 amino acids long. V shed 6 bases and J shed 0 bases, with 12 bases lying between them. Germline V CDR1 and CDR2: MNHEY, SVGAGI. CDR3 in DNA: TGTGCCAGCAGAGGGGACACCCTAGCCAAAAACATTCAGTACTTC. This translates into CASRGDTLAKNIQYF.

This clone has just a few counts. This sequence joins TRBV23-1 and TRBJ1-5; 7 positions match TRBD1. TRBV23-1 is known as an ORF, though its function is uncertain. The V segment lost 2 bases and the J segment 2 bases; nucleotides outside the gene matches: 12. The CDR3 is 18 residues long. Here the CDR3 DNA reads TGCGCCAGCAGTCAACCCTATCAACGACAGGGTGGCAATCAGCCCCAGCATTTT. Its protein product is CASSQPYQRQGGNQPQHF.

The gene calls are TRBV7-9 and TRBJ2-6; possible D gene TRBD1, 5 bases. The CDR3 spans 18 residues. Trimming removed 5 bases at V and 4 bases at J, with 21 bases between. The germline V gene has CDR1 SEHNR and CDR2 FQNEAQ (reference sequence). The CDR3: CASSESVNPGSGANVLTF. Here the CDR3 DNA reads TGTGCCAGCAGCGAGTCCGTCAACCCAGGGTCGGGGGCCAACGTCCTGACTTTC.

In this sample, this clone turned up once. The gene calls are TRBV28 and TRBJ1-6, with D unclear. From germline, CDR1 is MDHEN and CDR2 SYDVKM. V lost 2 bases and J 0 bases, leaving 8 bases between the germline ends. There are 16 residues in the CDR3. CDR3 region: CASSLHGSSYNSPLHF. CDR3 in DNA: TGTGCCAGCAGTTTACACGGGAGCTCCTATAATTCACCCCTCCACTTT.

This chain uses TRBV7-2 with TRBJ1-1; 8 positions match TRBD1. Germline V gene sequence: CDR1 SGHTA, CDR2 FQGNSA. The CDR3 covers 13 residues. Trimming took 4 bases from V and 6 from J; bases not matched to a gene: 4. The chain's CDR3 is CASSSQGAAEAFF. CDR3 nucleotide sequence: TGTGCCAGCAGCTCCCAGGGGGCTGCTGAAGCTTTCTTT.

The chain uses TRBV9 and TRBJ2-3; a possible D gene is TRBD2 (6 bases). Looked up from germline, CDR1 is SGDLS and CDR2 is YYNGEE. With 4 bases removed from V and 6 bases from J, the gap between germline ends came to 6 bases. The CDR3 spans 11 residues. The CDR3 coding sequence is TGTGCCAGCAGCCGGGGGGATACGCAGTATTTT. The encoded protein is CASSRGDTQYF.

The rearrangement joins TRBV5-4 to TRBJ2-2; the match to TRBD2 covers 7 bases. V trimming: 4 bases; J trimming: 0 bases; junction bases outside the gene matches: 3. CDR1 and CDR2 (germline): SGHNT, YYREEE (reference sequence). CDR3 length: 15 amino acids. The CDR3 reads CASSASGANTGELFF. CDR3 nucleotides: TGTGCCAGCAGCGCTAGCGGAGCGAACACCGGGGAGCTGTTTTTT.

Comment on this clone: This CDR3 is also generated by other DNA sequences in the sample. The chain employs TRBV18 and TRBJ2-7, with 15 bases that match TRBD2. Germline V gene data show CDR1 as KGHSH and CDR2 as LQKENI. There are 15 residues in the CDR3. The ends lost 3 bases at V and 4 bases at J; junction bases unmatched: 1. The CDR3 loop is CASSPGTSGRYEQYF. The CDR3 DNA is TGTGCCAGCTCACCGGGGACTAGCGGGAGGTACGAGCAGTACTTC.

The V and J genes are TRBV7-8 and TRBJ2-7; TRBD1 agrees at 8 bases. J gave up 4 bases and V 0 bases, and 8 bases lay outside the gene matches. This CDR3 spans 16 amino acids. CDR1 is SGHVS and CDR2 is FQNEAQ in the germline V gene. The CDR3 loop is CASSLAQGAPYYEQYF. The DNA of the CDR3 is TGTGCCAGCAGCTTAGCGCAGGGGGCCCCCTATTACGAGCAGTACTTC. Based on the CDR3 plus reference TRBV7-8 and TRBJ2-7, the full variable domain is GAGVSQSPRYKVAKRGQDVALRCDPISGHVSLFWYQQALGQGPEFLTYFQNEAQLDKSGLPSDRFFAERPEGSVSTLKIQRTQQEDSAVYLCASSLAQGAPYYEQYFGPGTRLTVT.

In its sample, this clone was seen once. CDR3 loop: CASSLGHGLEQYF. Here the CDR3 DNA reads TGCGCCAGCAGCTTAGGACACGGCTTAGAGCAGTACTTC. The chain joins TRBV5-1 to TRBJ2-7; D is possibly TRBD1 (5 bases). Germline V CDR1 and CDR2: SGHRS, YFSETQ. Trimming took 2 bases from V and 7 from J, leaving 13 bases between them. The CDR3 loop spans 13 amino acids.

The chain has TRBV6-5 and TRBJ2-7, with TRBD1 matching over 9 bases. There are 14 residues in the CDR3. Germline CDR1 reads MNHEY; CDR2 reads SVGAGI. The junction had 5 bases not matched to a gene; V was cut back by 6 bases and J by 2 bases. The CDR3 spells CASRGTGKPYEQYF. CDR3 coding DNA: TGTGCCAGCAGAGGGACAGGGAAGCCCTACGAGCAGTACTTC.

The chain is built from TRBV24-1 and TRBJ2-1; tentative D call: TRBD2 (6 bases). Germline loops: CDR1 KGHDR, CDR2 SFDVKD. V lost 3 bases and J lost 5, with 13 bases in between. The CDR3 spans 15 residues. The DNA of the CDR3 is TGTGCCACCAGTGATCCGGGACTCCAAGACAATGAGCAGTTCTTC. This gives the protein CATSDPGLQDNEQFF.

V gene TRBV15 combines with J gene TRBJ2-1, with 9 positions matching TRBD2. Germline CDR1 and CDR2: LNHNV and YYDKDF (reference sequence). With 3 bases clipped from V and 3 bases from J, the junction kept 3 bases outside the gene matches. This CDR3 is 15 amino acids long. CDR3 bases: TGTGCCACCAGCAGCCAGCGGGAGGACTACAATGAGCAGTTCTTC. As protein: CATSSQREDYNEQFF.

This chain connects TRBV6-6 to TRBJ2-7; tentative D call: TRBD1 (8 bases). The length of the CDR3 is 15 residues. From germline, CDR1 is MNHNY and CDR2 SVGAGI (reference sequence). V lost 5 bases and J lost 4, with 18 bases in between. CDR3 sequence (DNA): TGTGCCAGCAGTCGAGCGGGACAGGCAACGTACGAGCAGTACTTC. Its translation: CASSRAGQATYEQYF.

The V call is TRBV18, the J call TRBJ2-1, with 9 bases fitting TRBD2. V lost 3 bases, J lost 5 bases, and 14 bases stayed unmatched. In germline, CDR1 is KGHSH, CDR2 LQKENI. There are 18 residues in the CDR3. CDR3 in DNA: TGTGCCAGCTCACCGGTGTTTTCTAGCGGGGAGAAAGACAATGAGCAGTTCTTC. As protein: CASSPVFSSGEKDNEQFF.

J is TRBJ2-3 and V is TRBV9; 7 bases are a match to TRBD2. V lost 3 bases, J lost 2 bases, and 6 bases stayed unmatched. The CDR3 extends over 15 amino acids. Germline CDR1 SGDLS, CDR2 YYNGEE. The CDR3 coding sequence is TGTGCCAGCAGCGCCTCGGGGACTACCACAGATACGCAGTATTTT. Encoded protein: CASSASGTTTDTQYF.

This chain connects TRBV10-1 to TRBJ1-1; 10 bases line up with TRBD1. Trimming took 2 bases from V and 5 from J; bases not matched to a gene: 11. The CDR3 loop spans 17 amino acids. Germline V gene sequence: CDR1 WNHNN, CDR2 SYGVQD (reference sequence). CDR3 sequence: CASSETGTGVGRTEAFF. The DNA of the CDR3 is TGCGCCAGCAGTGAGACCGGGACAGGGGTCGGACGGACTGAAGCTTTCTTT.